This record concerns one T cell receptor (beta chain) sequence. Some clones are missing from TCRdb's copy, which holds only in-frame ones; the method was immunoSEQ multiplex PCR. This sample yields about 73,000 clones, of which about 90% are seen a single time; 4% belongs to the top ten. These data come from a study of control samples from healthy donors and cancer patients. Germline CDR1 is SNHLY and CDR2 is FYNNEI. The ends were cut back, 8 bases at V and 2 bases at J, with 9 bases in the middle. The CDR3 sequence is 12 residues long. The origin of this receptor is a woman aged 45-59 years in good health. The V and J genes are TRBV2 and TRBJ1-2; D is unresolved. The sample comprised blood. The CDR3 loop is CASVGTNYGYTF. The CDR3 DNA reads as TGTGCCAGCGTGGGCACCAACTATGGCTACACCTTC.